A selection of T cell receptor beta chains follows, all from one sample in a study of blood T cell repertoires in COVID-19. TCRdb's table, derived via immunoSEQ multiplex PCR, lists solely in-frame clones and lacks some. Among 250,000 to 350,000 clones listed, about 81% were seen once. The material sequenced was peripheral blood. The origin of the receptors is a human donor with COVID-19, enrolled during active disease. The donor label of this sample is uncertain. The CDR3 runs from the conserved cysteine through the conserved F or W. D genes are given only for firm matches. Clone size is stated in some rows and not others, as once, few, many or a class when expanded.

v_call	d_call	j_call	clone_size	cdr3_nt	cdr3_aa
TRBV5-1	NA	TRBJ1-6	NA	TGCGCCAGCAGCTTAACCTTCTTTGCGAATTCACCCCTCCACTTT	CASSLTFFANSPLHF
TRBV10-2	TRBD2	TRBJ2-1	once	TGCGCCAGCAGTGATCCCCAAATAGCGGGAGGCTACAATGAGCAGTTCTTC	CASSDPQIAGGYNEQFF
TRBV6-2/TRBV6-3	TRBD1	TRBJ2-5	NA	TGTGCCAGCAGTCGGGACAGGGGGGCGGGAGAGACCCAGTACTTC	CASSRDRGAGETQYF
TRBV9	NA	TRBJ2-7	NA	TGTGCCAGCAGCGTTGCCCCTAGCGCCAGCTCCTACGAGCAGTACTTC	CASSVAPSASSYEQYF
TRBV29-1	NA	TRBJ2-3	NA	TGCAGCGTTGAGCTGCGGTCCCCCACAGATACGCAGTATTTT	CSVELRSPTDTQYF
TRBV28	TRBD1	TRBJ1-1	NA	TGTGCCAGCAGCCGACCAACAGGGGGCGCGGGTGAAGCTTTCTTT	CASSRPTGGAGEAFF
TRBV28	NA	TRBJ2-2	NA	TGTGCCAGCAGACCTACAGGGAGGGAGCTGTTTTTT	CASRPTGRELFF
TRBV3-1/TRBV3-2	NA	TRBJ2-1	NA	TGTGCCAGCAGCCAAGATCTTGGCGGGACTCACAATGAGCAGTTCTTC	CASSQDLGGTHNEQFF
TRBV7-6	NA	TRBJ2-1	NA	TGTGCCAGCAGGTCCACAGGTAGCTCCTACAATGAGCAGTTCTTC	CASRSTGSSYNEQFF
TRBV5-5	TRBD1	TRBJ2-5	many	TGTGCCAGCAGCCAGCGCCCAGACCTATGGGACAGCGAAGAGACCCAGTACTTC	CASSQRPDLWDSEETQYF
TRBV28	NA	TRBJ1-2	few	TGTGCCAGCAGTTTAGGGTGGGAGGCGAACTATGGCTACACCTTC	CASSLGWEANYGYTF
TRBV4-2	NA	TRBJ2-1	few	TGTGCCAGCAGCCAAGGGGCTTTTAGAGGAGGGTACAATGAGCAGTTCTTC	CASSQGAFRGGYNEQFF
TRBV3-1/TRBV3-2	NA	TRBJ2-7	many	TGTGCCAGCAGCCCCACATTAGCCGGCGAGCAGTACTTC	CASSPTLAGEQYF
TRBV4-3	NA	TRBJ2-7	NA	TGCGCCAGCAGTGAGCGGGCCCGCAATTACGAGCAGTACTTC	CASSERARNYEQYF
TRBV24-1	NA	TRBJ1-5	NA	TGTGCCACCCAGGGGAGCAATCAGCCCCAGCATTTT	CATQGSNQPQHF
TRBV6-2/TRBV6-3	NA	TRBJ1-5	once	TGTGCCAGCAGTTACTCCTTATATCAGCCCCAGCATTTT	CASSYSLYQPQHF
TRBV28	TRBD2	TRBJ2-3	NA	TGTGCCAGCAGTCCCGCTACTAGCGGGGGGCGGGTTACGCAGTATTTT	CASSPATSGGRVTQYF
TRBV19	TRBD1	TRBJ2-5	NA	TGTGCCAGCAGGGGGCAACAAGAGACCCAGTACTTC	CASRGQQETQYF
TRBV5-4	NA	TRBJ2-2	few	TGTGCCAGCAGTTCGTCCCGGGATGAAAACACCGGGGAGCTGTTTTTT	CASSSSRDENTGELFF
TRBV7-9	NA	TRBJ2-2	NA	TGTGCCAGCAGCTTAGAGGCCTTCCGGGGCGGGGAGCTGTTTTTT	CASSLEAFRGGELFF
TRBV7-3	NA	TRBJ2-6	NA	TGTGCCAGCAGCCCCACTGACGATGGCAGGACCAACGTCCTGACTTTC	CASSPTDDGRTNVLTF
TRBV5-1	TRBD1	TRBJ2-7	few	TGCGCCAGCAGCCCCTTTCCGGGACAGGGGGATTTCGAGCAGTACTTC	CASSPFPGQGDFEQYF
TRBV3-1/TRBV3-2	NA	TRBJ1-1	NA	TGTGCCAGCAGCCTAGGGACTGCTGGGAACACTGAAGCTTTCTTT	CASSLGTAGNTEAFF
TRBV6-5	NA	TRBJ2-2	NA	TGTGCCAGCAGATACACACCTGGAGGCGGGGAGCTGTTTTTT	CASRYTPGGGELFF
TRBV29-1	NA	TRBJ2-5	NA	TGCAGCGTTGAAGATTATGGGGCAGGAGTTCAAGAGACCCAGTACTTC	CSVEDYGAGVQETQYF
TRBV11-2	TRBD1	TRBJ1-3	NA	TGTGCCAGCAGCCCCCAGGGGGCATATGGAAACACCATATATTTT	CASSPQGAYGNTIYF
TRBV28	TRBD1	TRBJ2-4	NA	TGTGCCAGCACTTCAACGGGACAGGGGGCGAGGAACATTCAGTACTTC	CASTSTGQGARNIQYF
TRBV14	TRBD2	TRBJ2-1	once	TGTGCCAGCAGCCAAGATCTAGCGGGAGGGCAAAATGAGCAGTTCTTC	CASSQDLAGGQNEQFF
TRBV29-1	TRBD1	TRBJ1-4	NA	TGCAGCGCGATACAGGGGGGTAATGAAAAACTGTTTTTT	CSAIQGGNEKLFF
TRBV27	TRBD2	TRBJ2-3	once	TGTGCCAGCGGACTAGCGGGAGGAACAGATACGCAGTATTTT	CASGLAGGTDTQYF
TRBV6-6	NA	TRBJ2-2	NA	TGTGCCAGCAGTTACCTCAGGGACACCGGGGAGCTGTTTTTT	CASSYLRDTGELFF
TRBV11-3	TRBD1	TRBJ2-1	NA	TGTGCCAGCAGCTTAGATACCGGGACAGGGGTTTGGGATGAGCAGTTCTTC	CASSLDTGTGVWDEQFF
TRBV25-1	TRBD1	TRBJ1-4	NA	TGTGCCAGCAGTGCCCTGACAGGGACAAATGAAAAACTGTTTTTT	CASSALTGTNEKLFF
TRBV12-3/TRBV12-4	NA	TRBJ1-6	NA	TGTGCCAGCAGTTTACAGGGCAGCTCACCCCTCCACTTT	CASSLQGSSPLHF
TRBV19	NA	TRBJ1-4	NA	TGTGCCAGTAGTAAACAGGGAGGGCCGGACGAAAAACTGTTTTTT	CASSKQGGPDEKLFF
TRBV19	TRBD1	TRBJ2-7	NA	TGTGCCAGTAGTCTAAGGACAGGGCCTTACGAGCAGTACTTC	CASSLRTGPYEQYF
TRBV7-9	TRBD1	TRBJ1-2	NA	TGTGCCAGCAGCCGATACACACAGGGGGCCACTGGCTACACCTTC	CASSRYTQGATGYTF
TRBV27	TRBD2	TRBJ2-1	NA	TGTGCCAGCAGTTTACGCCTAGCGGTGTCTGAGCAGTTCTTC	CASSLRLAVSEQFF
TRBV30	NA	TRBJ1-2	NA	TGTGCCTGGACTAAGGGGGGGCTGGGGTCGAATGGCTACACCTTC	CAWTKGGLGSNGYTF
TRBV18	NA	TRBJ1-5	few	TGTGCCAGCTCTCGGGGGGGAGGGAATCAGCCCCAGCATTTT	CASSRGGGNQPQHF
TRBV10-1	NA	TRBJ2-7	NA	TGCGCCAGCAGTGACCAGCGGAGGTCCTACGAGCAGTACTTC	CASSDQRRSYEQYF
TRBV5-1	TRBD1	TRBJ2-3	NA	TGCGCCAGCAGCTGGGTACCCGGGACAGAACTCACAGATACGCAGTATTTT	CASSWVPGTELTDTQYF
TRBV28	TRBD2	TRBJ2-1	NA	TGTGCCAGCAGAGAAGCGGGGCTGAACTACAATGAGCAGTTCTTC	CASREAGLNYNEQFF
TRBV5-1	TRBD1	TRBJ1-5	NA	TGCGCCAGCAGCTTTAGCGGACAGGGATATCAGCCCCAGCATTTT	CASSFSGQGYQPQHF
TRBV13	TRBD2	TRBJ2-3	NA	TGTGCCAGCAGCTCGTTCTCGAAGCGGGGCAACACAGATACGCAGTATTTT	CASSSFSKRGNTDTQYF
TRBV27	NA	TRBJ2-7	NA	TGTGCCAGCAGTTTGGGGAGACCCTACGAGCAGTACTTC	CASSLGRPYEQYF
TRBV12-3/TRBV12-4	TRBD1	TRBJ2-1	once	TGTGCCAGCAGTTCCACAGGGGGAAGTGAGCAGTTCTTC	CASSSTGGSEQFF
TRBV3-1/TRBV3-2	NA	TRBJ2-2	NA	TGTGCCAGCAGCCAAGTTCGAAGCGCCGGGGAGCTGTTTTTT	CASSQVRSAGELFF
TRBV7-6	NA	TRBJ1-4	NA	TGTGCCAGCATCCGCCGACTAGGGGGGGCTAATGAAAAACTGTTTTTT	CASIRRLGGANEKLFF
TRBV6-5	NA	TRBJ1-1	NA	TGTGCCAGCACCTACGCGGGGGGCACTGAAGCTTTCTTT	CASTYAGGTEAFF
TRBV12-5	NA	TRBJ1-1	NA	TGTGCTAGTGGTTTGCCCCGGACTGAAGCTTTCTTT	CASGLPRTEAFF
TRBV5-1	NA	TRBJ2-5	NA	TGCGCCAGCAGCTCACCAGGGGACCAAGAGACCCAGTACTTC	CASSSPGDQETQYF
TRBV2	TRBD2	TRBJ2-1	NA	TGTGCCAGCAGTGAACGGCTAGCGGCCTCTAACAATGAGCAGTTCTTC	CASSERLAASNNEQFF
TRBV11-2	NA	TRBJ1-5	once	TGTGCCAGCAGCCCGGCGGGGGCGAATCAGCCCCAGCATTTT	CASSPAGANQPQHF